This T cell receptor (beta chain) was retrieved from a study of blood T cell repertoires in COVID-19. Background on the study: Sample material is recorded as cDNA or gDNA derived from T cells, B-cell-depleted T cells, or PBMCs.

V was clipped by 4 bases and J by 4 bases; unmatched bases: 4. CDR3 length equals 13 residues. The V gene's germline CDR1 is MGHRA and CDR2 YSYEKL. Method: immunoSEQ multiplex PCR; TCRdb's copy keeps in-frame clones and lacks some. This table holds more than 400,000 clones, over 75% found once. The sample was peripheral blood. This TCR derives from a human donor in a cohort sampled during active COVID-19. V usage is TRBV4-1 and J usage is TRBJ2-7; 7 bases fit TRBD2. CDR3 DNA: TGCGCCAGCAGCCTCGGGGAGGGTTACGAGCAGTACTTC. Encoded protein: CASSLGEGYEQYF.